The 18 T cell receptor beta chains listed next were all sequenced from one sample in a study of blood T cells in healthy people across ages (dated by TCRdb to 2013 to 2016). Library preparation employed 5' RACE. The listed sequencing device is Illumina HiSeq 2500. The second PCR ran for roughly 7 to 12 cycles and used a J-beta primer mix along with a sample-barcoded 5' primer. Through fastp at Q25 and MiXCR, TCRdb rebuilt clones from the public reads, retaining in-frame beta chains. Identical CDR3 proteins give one entry, which carries the most common genes and DNA. This sample is represented by under 2 million distinct CDR3 sequences; about 32% of them were singletons. The ten biggest clones cover around 10% of the sample. Material for sequencing was blood. These receptors all come from a woman aged 25 to 39 in good health.

Here the CDR3 reads CATSDLNSKGQIRGPLNQPQHF. DNA for the CDR3: TGTGCCACCAGTGATTTGAATTCGAAGGGACAAATAAGAGGGCCTCTGAATCAGCCCCAGCATTTT. The gene calls are TRBV24-1 and TRBJ1-5; D perhaps matches TRBD1 (6 bases). Germline CDR1 is KGHDR and CDR2 is SFDVKD. Trimming removed 0 bases from V and 4 bases from J, with 30 bases in between. The CDR3 loop spans 22 amino acids.

This chain's CDR3 is CSVEASGRYEQYF. CDR3 DNA: TGCAGCGTTGAGGCTAGCGGGAGGTACGAGCAGTACTTC. The chain links TRBV29-1 to TRBJ2-7, with TRBD2 identical over 11 bases. The CDR3 is 13 residues long. Per germline, CDR1 SQVTM and CDR2 ANQGSEA. V dropped 3 bases and J dropped 4; count of bases not matched to a gene: 2.

This clonotype was counted between two and nine times. Because the CDR3's place on the DNA is in doubt, the DNA is left out and the CDR3 is given as listed by TCRdb. The chain uses TRBV9 and TRBJ1-1. Germline V CDR1 and CDR2: SGDLS, YYNGEE. The CDR3 adds up to 12 amino acids, both ends counted. Here the CDR3 reads CASSVARGNVFF.

This clonotype was picked up a small number of times. The genes are TRBV13 and TRBJ2-3; the D gene is possibly TRBD1 (5 bases). The germline V gene encodes CDR1 PRHDT and CDR2 FYEKMQ (reference sequence). The CDR3 has 17 residues. Trimming took off 2 bases at V and 0 bases at J, with 15 bases between the two ends. The CDR3 DNA reads as TGTGCCAGCAGCTTAAGGGGCGTAGGAACTAGCACAGATACGCAGTATTTT. It yields the protein CASSLRGVGTSTDTQYF.

The rearrangement links TRBV6-6 to TRBJ2-7; 8 nucleotides match TRBD1. The CDR3 extends over 14 amino acids. Germline CDR1 MNHNY, CDR2 SVGAGI (reference sequence). V was pared by 6 bases and J by 1 base, with 5 bases of the junction left unmatched. As DNA, the CDR3 is TGTGCCAGCAGCCAGGACAGGGCGTCCTACGAGCAGTACTTC. It yields the protein CASSQDRASYEQYF.

The V and J genes are TRBV20-1 and TRBJ1-2; the match to TRBD1 covers 9 bases. The ends lost 5 bases at V and 8 bases at J; junction bases unmatched: 6. The CDR3 length is 12 residues. The germline gives CDR1 DFQATT, CDR2 SNEGSKA (reference sequence). In DNA, the CDR3 is TGCAGTGCTGCACAGGGGGCTCAAGGCTACACCTTC. It codes for CSAAQGAQGYTF.

This chain uses TRBV6-4 with TRBJ1-5, with D unresolved. Germline assignment: CDR1 MRHNA and CDR2 SNTAGT. The V gene lost 4 bases and the J gene lost 0 bases, with 19 bases spanning the gap. The CDR3 spans 18 residues. CDR3 region: CASSVRAQDQYSNQPQHF. CDR3 sequence (DNA): TGTGCCAGCAGTGTCAGAGCGCAGGACCAATATAGCAATCAGCCCCAGCATTTT.

In this sample, this clonotype turned up a few times. This sequence joins TRBV20-1 and TRBJ2-7, with D possibly being TRBD2 (6 bases). Per germline, CDR1 DFQATT and CDR2 SNEGSKA (reference sequence). This CDR3 comprises 16 residues. V gave up 3 bases and J gave up 2 bases, with 20 bases separating them. CDR3 sequence (DNA): TGCAGTGCTAGTAGTAGTCTAGCGAAGGCAACCTACGAGCAGTACTTC. It specifies CSASSSLAKATYEQYF.

This clonotype has a count of ten or more. This chain joins TRBV7-2 and TRBJ2-3; D gene uncertain. The CDR3 has 14 residues. V gave up 2 bases and J gave up 2 bases, with 8 bases separating them. CDR1 is SGHTA and CDR2 is FQGNSA in the germline V gene. The CDR3: CASSLMAHTDTQYF. CDR3 in DNA: TGTGCCAGCAGCTTAATGGCTCACACAGATACGCAGTATTTT.

J is TRBJ2-3 and V is TRBV5-1, with D possibly being TRBD1 or TRBD2 (5 bases each). Germline V gene lookup returns CDR1 SGHRS and CDR2 YFSETQ. The CDR3 has 17 residues. V was shortened by 3 bases and J by 7 bases, with 24 bases between the two germline ends. CDR3 loop: CASSYGTRESVANTQYF. CDR3 DNA: TGCGCCAGCAGCTACGGGACCAGGGAATCGGTTGCAAATACGCAGTATTTT. The whole variable domain, filled in from reference TRBV5-1 and TRBJ2-3, reads KAGVTQTPRYLIKTRGQQVTLSCSPISGHRSVSWYQQTPGQGLQFLFEYFSETQRNKGNFPGRFSGRQFSNSRSEMNVSTLELGDSALYLCASSYGTRESVANTQYFGPGTRLTVL.

This clonotype was counted ten times or more. V and J are TRBV29-1 and TRBJ2-5; D possibly uses TRBD1 or TRBD2 (5 bases each). V was pared by 6 bases and J by 5 bases, with 10 bases between. Germline V gives CDR1 SQVTM, CDR2 ANQGSEA. The CDR3 is 11 amino acids. For the CDR3, the DNA is TGCAGCGTAATTGGGACGGAGACCCAGTACTTC. This codes for CSVIGTETQYF.

The chain is built from TRBV10-2 and TRBJ1-2; D call uncertain. This CDR3 has 13 residues. Germline V gene lookup returns CDR1 WSHSY and CDR2 SAAADI. Trimming cost V 4 bases and J 0 bases, with 6 bases left between them. The chain's CDR3 is CASSVMANYGYTF. The CDR3 DNA is TGCGCCAGCAGTGTGATGGCTAACTATGGCTACACCTTC.

This clonotype came up many times. The chain has TRBV30 and TRBJ1-2, with D unclear. Trimming removed 4 bases at V and 8 bases at J, with 14 bases between. The CDR3 loop spans 12 amino acids. CDR1 and CDR2 from the germline V gene are GTSNPN and SVGIG (reference sequence). The CDR3 protein is CAWTPGVRGYTF. The CDR3 DNA reads as TGTGCCTGGACCCCCGGGGTTCGGGGCTACACCTTC.

This clonotype was found a few times. J is TRBJ2-5 and V is TRBV11-2; weak D call: TRBD2 (7 bases). The CDR3 consists of 15 residues. The V end was cut by 5 bases, the J end by 3 bases, with 16 bases between. Germline loops: CDR1 SGHAT, CDR2 FQNNGV. The CDR3 region is CASSPVRGPEETQYF. CDR3 in DNA: TGTGCCAGCAGCCCCGTGCGGGGGCCAGAAGAGACCCAGTACTTC.

This clonotype was counted only a few times. The CDR3 nucleotides are TGTGCCAGCAGCCAAGATCTGTTTAGGAGCAATCAGCCCCAGCATTTT. Translation gives CASSQDLFRSNQPQHF. The chain has TRBV4-2 and TRBJ1-5; D is ambiguous. CDR1 is LGHNA, CDR2 YNFKEQ, per germline. Trimming pared 0 bases from V and 1 base from J, leaving 10 bases between. The length of the CDR3 is 16 residues.

This clonotype showed up just once. This chain uses TRBV20-1 with TRBJ2-7; 13 positions agree with TRBD2. V shed 6 bases and J 6 bases; nucleotides not matched to a gene: 5. The CDR3 has 13 amino acids. Germline values: CDR1 DFQATT, CDR2 SNEGSKA (reference sequence). CDR3: CSAGTSGGGEQYF. CDR3 coding DNA: TGCAGTGCAGGAACTAGCGGGGGGGGCGAGCAGTACTTC.

This clonotype was seen only a few times. The chain employs TRBV5-1 and TRBJ2-1; 9 bases agree with TRBD1. Germline V gene lookup returns CDR1 SGHRS and CDR2 YFSETQ. This CDR3 contains 14 residues. With 0 bases clipped from V and 9 bases from J, the junction kept 4 bases outside the gene matches. The CDR3 DNA is TGCGCCAGCAGCTTGGGCGGGACAGGGAGTGAGCAGTTCTTC. Translated: CASSLGGTGSEQFF.

This chain links TRBV7-6 with TRBJ1-5; D remains ambiguous. The germline V gene has CDR1 SGHVS and CDR2 FNYEAQ. V was trimmed by 2 bases and J by 0 bases, leaving 23 bases between them. The CDR3 has 20 amino acids. The CDR3 nucleotides are TGTGCCAGCAGCTTAACCCCCCCAGAGGCCTCCCCTTATAGCAATCAGCCCCAGCATTTT. Translating gives CASSLTPPEASPYSNQPQHF.